The 16 T cell receptor beta chains given below trace back to one sample, sequenced in a study of CD4 T cells in relation to SARS-CoV-2 and coronaviruses. No antigen is known for these receptors. Clones were sequenced by immunoSEQ multiplex PCR, and TCRdb holds only the in-frame ones, with some missing. The sample yields roughly 26,000 clones, 60% to 75% seen once. Before the COVID-19 pandemic, during about 2010-2018, CD4+ T cells were taken from unexposed donors. Isolation of CD4+ T cells took place after about 9 days in culture. Sequencing was done on a sample of CD4+ T cells from PBMCs, cultured in vitro. The receptors originated from a human donor in good health.

The CDR3 sequence is CATTDRGDYEQYF. CDR3 nucleotides: TGTGCCACTACCGACAGGGGGGACTACGAGCAGTACTTC. This chain links TRBV6-6 with TRBJ2-7; 9 nucleotides align to TRBD1. The J segment lost 3 bases and the V segment lost 10 bases, leaving 7 bases of the junction unmatched. Germline V gene sequence: CDR1 MNHNY, CDR2 SVGAGI (reference sequence). The CDR3 consists of 13 residues.

This chain links TRBV2 with TRBJ2-7; D perhaps matches TRBD1 (5 bases). The V gene's germline CDR1 is SNHLY and CDR2 FYNNEI. V was trimmed by 7 bases and J by 0 bases, leaving 10 bases between them. The length of the CDR3 is 13 residues. The CDR3 sequence: CASNQGSSYEQYF. The CDR3 nucleotides are TGTGCCAGCAACCAGGGTAGCTCCTACGAGCAGTACTTC. Using reference TRBV2 and TRBJ2-7 for the parts outside the CDR3, the full variable domain is EPEVTQTPSHQVTQMGQEVILRCVPISNHLYFYWYRQILGQKVEFLVSFYNNEISEKSEIFDDQFSVERPDGSNFTLKIRSTKLEDSAMYFCASNQGSSYEQYFGPGTRLTVT.

The chain couples TRBV13 to TRBJ2-6, with 8 bases aligning to TRBD1. The CDR3 spans 17 residues. The V and J ends lost 0 bases and 0 bases, in that order; junction bases with no gene match: 1. Germline assignment: CDR1 PRHDT and CDR2 FYEKMQ (reference sequence). CDR3 DNA sequence: TGTGCCAGCAGCTTAGGGACAGGGGACTCTGGGGCCAACGTCCTGACTTTC. It encodes CASSLGTGDSGANVLTF.

The chain carries TRBV30 and TRBJ1-3, with TRBD1 as a possible D gene (6 bases). The ends were cut back, 5 bases at V and 0 bases at J, with 8 bases in the middle. Germline CDR1 is GTSNPN and CDR2 is SVGIG (reference sequence). The CDR3 sequence is 13 residues long. This CDR3 reads CAWDRNSGNTIYF. The CDR3 region has the DNA TGTGCCTGGGACAGGAACTCTGGAAACACCATATATTTT.

The chain carries TRBV29-1 and TRBJ2-5, with 9 bases identical to TRBD1. With V trimmed by 8 bases and J by 1 base, 5 bases remained unmatched. Per germline, CDR1 SQVTM and CDR2 ANQGSEA. The CDR3 totals 13 residues. The CDR3 DNA reads as TGCAGCACGAACAGGGGGCTCCAAGAGACCCAGTACTTC. This encodes CSTNRGLQETQYF.

This clone was observed a few times. The V gene is TRBV11-2, the J gene TRBJ1-3; tentatively, D is TRBD1 (5 bases). The V end lost 5 bases, the J end lost 7 bases, and 24 bases lay between the germline ends. The CDR3 sequence is 17 residues long. Germline assignment: CDR1 SGHAT and CDR2 FQNNGV. This CDR3 reads CASSLPRGGSTLNTIYF. The CDR3 nucleotides read TGTGCCAGCAGCCTCCCCCGGGGGGGGAGTACGTTGAACACCATATATTTT.

The J gene is TRBJ1-2, the V gene TRBV5-1; D uncertain. The V end lost 1 base, the J end lost 0 bases, and 7 bases lay between the germline ends. The CDR3 totals 14 residues. The germline V gene has CDR1 SGHRS and CDR2 YFSETQ. The CDR3 loop reads CASSLQLANYGYTF. The CDR3 DNA reads TGCGCCAGCAGCTTGCAGTTAGCTAACTATGGCTACACCTTC.

This clone occurred once. V gene TRBV11-2 combines with J gene TRBJ1-2, with D tentatively TRBD1 (5 bases). The CDR3 is made up of 13 amino acids. Germline V gene sequence: CDR1 SGHAT, CDR2 FQNNGV. V lost 3 bases and J 3 bases, leaving 8 bases between the germline ends. Written as DNA, the CDR3 is TGTGCCAGCAGCTTCGGGGGGGACTATGGCTACACCTTC. Its translation: CASSFGGDYGYTF.

The chain has TRBV7-2 and TRBJ2-1; no reliable D call. CDR1 is SGHTA, CDR2 FQGNSA, per germline. The CDR3 runs to 14 residues. V was cut by 0 bases and J by 10 bases, with 13 bases left in between. The DNA for the CDR3 is TGTGCCAGCAGCTTAGCGCCCGGCCCCAAGGAGCAGTTCTTC. It is translated as CASSLAPGPKEQFF.

J is TRBJ1-1 and V is TRBV4-3; D gene unclear. Germline CDR1 and CDR2: LGHNA and YSLEER. V lost 0 bases to trimming and J lost 2 bases, with 7 bases between them. The CDR3 runs to 14 residues. The CDR3 here is CASSQDPRNTEAFF. The CDR3 nucleotides are TGCGCCAGCAGCCAAGATCCGAGAAACACTGAAGCTTTCTTT.

The chain couples TRBV6-4 to TRBJ2-6, with 9 bases fitting TRBD2. Looked up from germline, CDR1 is MRHNA and CDR2 is SNTAGT. The CDR3 runs to 17 residues. The junction had 3 bases not matched to a gene; V was cut back by 2 bases and J by 1 base. The DNA for the CDR3 is TGTGCCAGCAGTGACGGCGGGGGGGGATCTGGGGCCAACGTCCTGACTTTC. It encodes CASSDGGGGSGANVLTF.

V is TRBV6-2 or TRBV6-3 and J is TRBJ2-1; the D gene is possibly TRBD2 (5 bases). The CDR3 covers 16 residues. V lost 1 base, J lost 2 bases, and 12 bases lay in between. The germline V gene encodes CDR1 MNHEY and CDR2 SVGEGT. CDR3 sequence (DNA): TGTGCCAGCAGTTACTTGGACTGGTCGACCTACAATGAGCAGTTCTTC. It yields the protein CASSYLDWSTYNEQFF.

V gene TRBV19 combines with J gene TRBJ1-1, with 8 nucleotides matching TRBD1. CDR3 length: 16 residues. J was trimmed by 1 base and V by 0 bases; bases with no gene match: 4. The germline CDR1 and CDR2 sequences are LNHDA and SQIVND (reference sequence). CDR3 nucleotides: TGTGCCAGTAGTATAGAGTCAGGGGGCCCGAACACTGAAGCTTTCTTT. This translates into CASSIESGGPNTEAFF.

The CDR3 region is CASSYSGTGNSPLHF. DNA for the CDR3: TGTGCCAGCAGTTACTCTGGGACAGGGAATTCACCCCTCCACTTT. The chain joins TRBV6-5 to TRBJ1-6; 9 nucleotides align to TRBD1. From germline, CDR1 is MNHEY and CDR2 SVGAGI. There are 15 residues in the CDR3. Trimming removed 0 bases from V and 7 bases from J; junction bases left unmatched: 1.

The gene calls are TRBV18 and TRBJ2-7, with 14 bases fitting TRBD2. The CDR3 sequence is 18 residues long. V trimming: 4 bases; J trimming: 3 bases; junction bases outside the gene matches: 11. Germline V CDR1 and CDR2: KGHSH, LQKENI. The CDR3 loop is CASSQYTGLAGVRYEQYF. The CDR3 DNA follows: TGTGCCAGCTCACAGTACACGGGACTAGCGGGAGTTCGCTACGAGCAGTACTTC.

The rearrangement joins TRBV12-3 or TRBV12-4 to TRBJ1-1; D unresolved. Trimming removed 7 bases from V and 3 bases from J, with 12 bases in between. The CDR3 spans 13 residues. DNA of the CDR3: TGTGCCAGCATCGAAGGGTCCTACACTGAAGCTTTCTTT. Amino acid sequence: CASIEGSYTEAFF.